This TCR beta chain was sequenced for a study of shared clonotypes between healthy human individuals. Study-wide points: Clonotype sharing among donors was thought likely to change with sequencing depth. Naive CD4 clonotypes overlapped across a handful of donors at about 5.2%.

Trimming stripped 4 bases from V and 4 bases from J, with 11 bases between. From germline, CDR1 is SGHDN and CDR2 FVKESK. CDR3 length: 13 amino acids. Turning to this clone: Its target is unknown.

Libraries were prepared by immunoSEQ multiplex PCR; TCRdb keeps only in-frame clonotypes and omits some of them. The sample carries 2 million to 2.5 million clones, roughly 91% recorded once. In the naive CD8 group, cells lacked CD45RO and were positively selected for CCR7, so terminally differentiated effector memory CD45RA+ cells were left out. This clonotype originated in a man younger than 30 in good health. Some clones in this sample may be carry-over from other donors' samples. The chain uses TRBV14 and TRBJ2-7; D unclear. What was sequenced was naive CD8+ T cells from PBMCs. CDR3 in DNA: TGTGCCAGCAGCCTTCACAGTGGGTACGAGCAGTACTTC. This sequence encodes CASSLHSGYEQYF. The full variable domain, rest sourced from reference TRBV14 and TRBJ2-7, is EAGVTQFPSHSVIEKGQTVTLRCDPISGHDNLYWYRRVMGKEIKFLLHFVKESKQDESGMPNNRFLAERTGGTYSTLKVQPAELEDSGVYFCASSLHSGYEQYFGPGTRLTVT.